The next 23 T cell receptor beta chains were all read from a single sample in a study of CD8+ T cells in alopecia areata. RNA was isolated and reverse transcribed to cDNA, the sequencing template. Only in-frame clones appear in the TCRdb table, and some are missing; sequencing was by immunoSEQ multiplex PCR. The sample has fewer than 100,000 clones, 40% to 55% seen once; the top ten hold 0.79%. The sample taken for sequencing was CD4+ T cells sorted from blood. These TCRs come from a human donor with alopecia areata.

This clone was seen more than once but under ten times. This chain links TRBV29-1 with TRBJ2-3, with no clear D. The V gene lost 6 bases and the J gene lost 2 bases, with 9 bases spanning the gap. CDR3 length: 12 amino acids. Germline CDR1 is SQVTM and CDR2 is ANQGSEA. The CDR3 region has the DNA TGCAGCGTCCTCTTTAACACAGATACGCAGTATTTT. This translates into CSVLFNTDTQYF.

As concerns this clone: Germline is not matched at one junction end, which may reflect a read error. The chain couples TRBV4-2 to TRBJ2-7; D is undetermined. Per the germline V gene, CDR1 is LGHNA and CDR2 is YNFKEQ. The CDR3 totals 13 residues. CDR3 DNA sequence: TGTGCCAGCAGCCATCCCGACTCCCACGAGCAGTACTTC. This codes for CASSHPDSHEQYF.

The chain joins TRBV30 to TRBJ1-1; D ambiguous. Germline CDR1 reads GTSNPN; CDR2 reads SVGIG (reference sequence). V dropped 1 base and J dropped 1 base, with 7 bases sitting between them. CDR3 length equals 13 residues. The CDR3 DNA follows: TGTGCCTGGAGTGGGACGGAGAACACTGAAGCTTTCTTT. Residues: CAWSGTENTEAFF. Supplemented by reference TRBV30 and TRBJ1-1, the full variable domain reads SQTIHQWPATLVQPVGSPLSLECTVEGTSNPNLYWYRQAAGRGLQLLFYSVGIGQISSEVPQNLSASRPQDRQFILSSKKLLLSDSGFYLCAWSGTENTEAFFGQGTRLTVV.

The chain employs TRBV5-4 and TRBJ2-5; D may be TRBD1 or TRBD2 (6 bases each). This CDR3 comprises 14 residues. V gave up 2 bases and J gave up 5 bases, with 13 bases separating them. Germline values: CDR1 SGHNT, CDR2 YYREEE (reference sequence). CDR3 sequence: CASSLAGAGETQYF. CDR3 in DNA: TGTGCCAGCAGCTTAGCAGGGGCGGGGGAGACCCAGTACTTC.

The chain recombines TRBV15 with TRBJ2-1; 8 bases align to TRBD1. Germline values: CDR1 LNHNV, CDR2 YYDKDF (reference sequence). J was trimmed by 6 bases and V by 5 bases; bases with no gene match: 12. This CDR3 has 16 amino acids. The CDR3 is CATSPALARGRNEQFF. The DNA for the CDR3 is TGTGCCACCAGCCCCGCCTTGGCCAGGGGGCGCAATGAGCAGTTCTTC.

The gene calls are TRBV7-6 and TRBJ1-5; 10 bases fit TRBD1. The germline gives CDR1 SGHVS, CDR2 FNYEAQ. The CDR3 is 17 amino acids. With V trimmed by 5 bases and J by 7 bases, 14 bases remained unmatched. For the CDR3, the DNA is TGTGCCAGCAGCCAGTACCCCGGGACAGGGGAGAGCCAGCCCCAGCATTTT. It translates to CASSQYPGTGESQPQHF.

This clone occurred a few times. The chain uses TRBV29-1 and TRBJ1-1; possible D gene TRBD1, 6 bases. Germline V gene sequence: CDR1 SQVTM, CDR2 ANQGSEA. Trimming shortened V by 6 bases and J by 0 bases, and 8 bases separated the two germline ends. The CDR3 is 12 residues long. Here the CDR3 DNA reads TGCAGCGTGGGACACTTGAACACTGAAGCTTTCTTT. Its translation is CSVGHLNTEAFF.

This chain joins TRBV6-5 and TRBJ2-7; 10 bases are a match to TRBD2. Germline V lookup: CDR1 MNHEY, CDR2 SVGAGI. Trimming at V came to 4 bases and at J to 1 base, leaving 7 bases not matched to a gene. This CDR3 is built from 16 residues. The CDR3 loop is CASSSALAGDSYEQYF. The CDR3 DNA follows: TGTGCCAGCAGTTCCGCCCTAGCGGGGGATTCCTACGAGCAGTACTTC.

The V and J genes are TRBV1 and TRBJ2-6; TRBD1 reflects the table's D call only, with no check against the DNA. TRBV1 constitutes a pseudogene. There are 13 residues in the CDR3. The DNA of the CDR3 is TGCACCTGTGCACAAAGTCGGGCCAACGTCCTGACTTTC. Protein: CTCAQSRANVLTF.

This clone appeared a single time. The chain combines TRBV30 with TRBJ2-4; TRBD1 matches 11 bases. This CDR3 region has 15 residues. V shed 6 bases, J shed 8 bases, and the junction held 12 bases outside the gene matches. The germline V gene has CDR1 GTSNPN and CDR2 SVGIG (reference sequence). The CDR3 nucleotides read TGTGCCTGCACCCTCGCCGGGACAGGGGGTTACATTCAGTACTTC. Its protein product is CACTLAGTGGYIQYF. Combining the CDR3 with reference TRBV30 and TRBJ2-4 gives the whole variable domain SQTIHQWPATLVQPVGSPLSLECTVEGTSNPNLYWYRQAAGRGLQLLFYSVGIGQISSEVPQNLSASRPQDRQFILSSKKLLLSDSGFYLCACTLAGTGGYIQYFGAGTRLSVL.

The V gene is TRBV30, the J gene TRBJ1-1; no reliable D call. Germline V CDR1 and CDR2: GTSNPN, SVGIG (reference sequence). This CDR3 is built from 12 residues. V lost 4 bases and J lost 9, with 15 bases in between. The CDR3 region has the DNA TGTGCCTGGAAATTGGTCGGGGTGAAAGCTTTCTTT. Amino acid sequence: CAWKLVGVKAFF.

This clone came up once. The chain uses TRBV4-3 and TRBJ2-5, with D possibly being TRBD1 (5 bases). V dropped 1 base and J dropped 5 bases, with 14 bases sitting between them. The CDR3 spans 15 residues. Germline CDR1 reads LGHNA; CDR2 reads YSLEER. DNA of the CDR3: TGCGCCAGCAGCCAAGGGACATCTAAGTCGGAGACCCAGTACTTC. This encodes CASSQGTSKSETQYF.

V and J are TRBV6-5 and TRBJ2-5; D might be TRBD1 or TRBD2, each matching 5 bases. Trimming removed 4 bases from V and 4 bases from J, with 10 bases in between. This CDR3 has 13 amino acids. Germline V gene data show CDR1 as MNHEY and CDR2 as SVGAGI. The CDR3 spells CASSLRGRETQYF. Here the CDR3 DNA reads TGTGCCAGCAGTTTGAGGGGTCGAGAGACCCAGTACTTC.

This clone was counted between two and nine times. This sequence joins TRBV29-1 and TRBJ1-1; perhaps TRBD1 as D (6 bases). This CDR3 region has 14 residues. The V and J ends lost 6 bases and 5 bases respectively, with 19 bases between them. Germline lookup yields CDR1 SQVTM and CDR2 ANQGSEA. The CDR3 DNA reads as TGCAGCGTGGATGGGGCAGGGGCGTTGACTGAAGCTTTCTTT. It specifies CSVDGAGALTEAFF.

The chain carries TRBV29-1 and TRBJ2-2, with D maybe TRBD1 (5 bases). The length of the CDR3 is 16 residues. Germline V gives CDR1 SQVTM, CDR2 ANQGSEA. V dropped 5 bases and J dropped 4 bases, with 20 bases sitting between them. The CDR3 sequence: CSVRNLAGQGTGELFF. CDR3 in DNA: TGCAGCGTTAGAAATTTGGCAGGGCAAGGCACCGGGGAGCTGTTTTTT.

This clone was observed a few times. The chain links TRBV11-2 to TRBJ2-3; D not resolved. The germline V and J ends were trimmed by 6 bases and 6 bases, with 7 bases remaining between them. The CDR3 is 11 amino acids. The germline V gene encodes CDR1 SGHAT and CDR2 FQNNGV. For the CDR3, the DNA is TGTGCCAGCAGTCGCCTTGATACGCAGTATTTT. Translation: CASSRLDTQYF.

The rearrangement joins TRBV29-1 to TRBJ2-1, with D tentatively TRBD1 (6 bases). The CDR3 length is 12 residues. V lost 7 bases to trimming and J lost 9 bases, with 16 bases between them. CDR1 is SQVTM, CDR2 ANQGSEA, per germline. The CDR3 DNA sequence: TGCAGCGAGGGCGGCCTCAGGGGTGAGCAGTTCTTC. It translates to CSEGGLRGEQFF.

This rearrangement joins TRBV28 to TRBJ2-6; D unclear. CDR1 and CDR2 from the germline V gene are MDHEN and SYDVKM. Trimming took off 6 bases at V and 2 bases at J, with 11 bases between the two ends. The CDR3 has 15 residues. The CDR3 region is CASSLLGPGANVLTF. In nucleotides, the CDR3 is TGTGCCAGCAGCCTCCTAGGACCTGGGGCCAACGTCCTGACTTTC.

This chain links TRBV10-3 with TRBJ2-1, with no clear D. The CDR3 runs to 12 residues. Germline V lookup: CDR1 ENHRY, CDR2 SYGVKD. V lost 5 bases to trimming and J lost 10 bases, with 12 bases between them. The CDR3 region has the DNA TGTGCCATCAGTTCCTACGCTCCGGAGCAGTTCTTC. Amino acid sequence: CAISSYAPEQFF.

The CDR3 sequence is CASSYSSLNTGELFF. The CDR3 region has the DNA TGTGCCAGCAGTTACTCTAGTCTGAACACCGGGGAGCTGTTTTTT. The J gene is TRBJ2-2, the V gene TRBV6-5, with D uncertain. CDR3 length: 15 residues. Germline loops: CDR1 MNHEY, CDR2 SVGAGI. Trimming cost V 0 bases and J 1 base, with 6 bases left between them.

The chain recombines TRBV29-1 with TRBJ2-1; a possible D gene is TRBD2 (6 bases). Germline V gene data show CDR1 as SQVTM and CDR2 as ANQGSEA. The V end was cut by 3 bases, the J end by 12 bases, with 18 bases between. The CDR3 is 13 amino acids. CDR3 coding DNA: TGCAGCGTTGACTGGGGACTCAGCCATGGGCAGTTCTTC. Translated, it gives CSVDWGLSHGQFF.

The chain combines TRBV29-1 with TRBJ2-5; weak D call: TRBD1 (5 bases). This CDR3 has 12 residues. V lost 5 bases to trimming and J lost 4 bases, with 11 bases between them. From germline, CDR1 is SQVTM and CDR2 ANQGSEA. CDR3: CSVSTELETQYF. The CDR3 DNA follows: TGCAGCGTTTCGACAGAATTAGAGACCCAGTACTTC.

The chain employs TRBV2 and TRBJ1-4; no firm D call. V was clipped by 7 bases and J by 8 bases, with 11 bases between them. The CDR3 contains 12 residues. Germline CDR1 is SNHLY and CDR2 is FYNNEI. DNA for the CDR3: TGTGCCAGCATCGGGAGGAAGGAAAAACTGTTTTTT. Translation gives CASIGRKEKLFF. Full variable domain (outside the CDR3, taken from reference TRBV2 and TRBJ1-4): EPEVTQTPSHQVTQMGQEVILRCVPISNHLYFYWYRQILGQKVEFLVSFYNNEISEKSEIFDDQFSVERPDGSNFTLKIRSTKLEDSAMYFCASIGRKEKLFFGSGTQLSVL.